Listed below are T cell receptor beta chains from one sample, sequenced in a study of T cells expressing NK-cell markers. TCRdb re-called the 5' RACE reads; one entry per CDR3 protein, DNA not given. In all, the sample yields roughly 390,000 distinct CDR3 sequences. Sequenced sample: blood T cells: a sorted CD56 or NKG2C T cell subset, CD4+ or CD8+ T cells, or bulk PBMC T cells (not recorded which). These receptors were obtained from a woman aged 45-65 years in good health. Both conserved end residues are part of each CDR3.

v_gene	len	j_gene	CDR3aa
TRBV6-2/TRBV6-3	15	TRBJ2-7	CASKFLAGVESEQYF
TRBV4-1	18	TRBJ2-7	CASSQGNRGRPASKIGYF
TRBV7-2	16	TRBJ2-3	CASSPSVAGGTDTQYF
TRBV3-1	14	TRBJ1-2	CASSQDRGPYGYTF
TRBV19	11	TRBJ2-1	CASSTSYRQFF
TRBV11-3	16	TRBJ1-2	CASSDPDRGSNYGYTF
TRBV29-1	14	TRBJ2-5	CSAAVLQSEETQYF
TRBV5-5	13	TRBJ1-5	CASSLSADQPQHF
TRBV29-1	14	TRBJ2-3	CSARLGYYTDTQYF
TRBV7-6	15	TRBJ2-3	CASSLELAGGDTQYF
TRBV7-2	17	TRBJ1-1	CASSLGGTAFMNTEAFF
TRBV20-1	14	TRBJ2-1	CSATEDRGGDEQFF
TRBV20-1	12	TRBJ2-4	CSATDQEDIQYF
TRBV7-8	15	TRBJ2-5	CASSFNRGKQETQYF
TRBV4-1	14	TRBJ2-7	CASSRSPGSYEQYF
TRBV21-1	16	TRBJ2-2	CASSYPGQGTTGELFF
TRBV18	14	TRBJ1-1	CASLDRGLNTEAFF
TRBV12-3/TRBV12-4	15	TRBJ1-4	CASSSSQGLNEKLFF
TRBV24-1	14	TRBJ2-7	CATSENTGWEGQYF
TRBV5-1	17	TRBJ2-3	CASSRGPGQGFTDTQYF
TRBV21-1	19	TRBJ2-1	CASSNGSSGSLSSYNEQFF
TRBV5-5	15	TRBJ2-1	CASTRGREDYNEQFF
TRBV24-1	13	TRBJ2-1	CATSDLLLPEQFF